The 10 T cell receptor beta chains given below trace back to one sample, sequenced in a study of post-analysis software for immune sequencing data. Study results and limitations: In patients, about 5 TRBV segments were more frequent than in controls, with TRBV5-6, TRBV5-1 and TRBV20-1 among them.

Built from TCR beta cDNA, the libraries had unique molecular identifiers in them. TCRdb re-called the PCR reads with MiXCR, one entry per CDR3 protein. In the table there are 750,000 to 900,000 distinct CDR3 sequences, under 60% of which are singletons. No antigen has been assigned to these receptors. Sequencing was performed on blood. The receptors here all came from a girl aged 5 to 17 with multiple sclerosis.

This clonotype turned up a few times. The gene calls are TRBV2 and TRBJ2-5, with a tentative D call TRBD2 (6 bases). The CDR3 is made up of 11 amino acids. Trimming cost V 8 bases and J 5 bases, with 9 bases left between them. CDR1 and CDR2 from the germline V gene are SNHLY and FYNNEI. The DNA for the CDR3 is TGTGCCAGCGATGGGAGGGAGACCCAGTACTTC. This sequence encodes CASDGRETQYF.

This clonotype was seen a few times. J is TRBJ2-1 and V is TRBV20-1; 15 bases line up with TRBD2. CDR1 is DFQATT and CDR2 is SNEGSKA in the germline V gene (reference sequence). This CDR3 comprises 16 residues. Trimming removed 5 bases from V and 7 bases from J; junction bases left unmatched: 9. The CDR3 here is CSAPKGLAGGVNEQFF. Here the CDR3 DNA reads TGCAGTGCTCCCAAGGGACTAGCGGGAGGTGTAAATGAGCAGTTCTTC.

The chain employs TRBV20-1 and TRBJ2-7; TRBD1 matches 10 bases. The germline CDR1 and CDR2 sequences are DFQATT and SNEGSKA (reference sequence). The CDR3 is 14 residues long. Trimming at V came to 3 bases and at J to 2 bases, leaving 4 bases not matched to a gene. The CDR3 loop is CSARSGQGPYEQYF. The CDR3 coding sequence is TGCAGTGCTAGGTCGGGACAGGGGCCCTACGAGCAGTACTTC.

V usage is TRBV6-1 and J usage is TRBJ2-4, with 8 bases that match TRBD1. Germline values: CDR1 MNHNS, CDR2 SASEGT. V lost 6 bases, J lost 5 bases, and 9 bases stayed unmatched. This CDR3 region has 15 residues. In nucleotides, the CDR3 is TGTGCCAGCAGGGACAGGGATATCAGCCAAAACATTCAGTACTTC. It translates to CASRDRDISQNIQYF.

This clonotype was seen only once. The chain couples TRBV27 to TRBJ1-5, with TRBD1 as a possible D gene (6 bases). The CDR3 runs 20 residues. CDR1 and CDR2 from the germline V gene are MNHEY and SMNVEV (reference sequence). Trimming took 5 bases from V and 5 from J, leaving 31 bases between them. This CDR3 is CASSKGGWVDNTVVYQPQHF. The DNA for the CDR3 is TGTGCCAGCAGTAAGGGGGGATGGGTAGACAACACGGTAGTTTATCAGCCCCAGCATTTT.

The gene calls are TRBV9 and TRBJ1-1, with no clear D. V shed 0 bases and J shed 5 bases, with 8 bases lying between them. Germline CDR1 and CDR2: SGDLS and YYNGEE. The CDR3 loop spans 13 amino acids. CDR3 region: CASSVGETTEAFF. DNA for the CDR3: TGTGCCAGCAGCGTAGGTGAAACGACTGAAGCTTTCTTT.

This clonotype has more than one count but fewer than ten. The CDR3, as DNA: TGTGCCAGCAGGGGATATAGGAGCTCCTATAATTCACCCCTCCACTTT. Protein sequence: CASRGYRSSYNSPLHF. The chain joins TRBV6-5 to TRBJ1-6, with unresolved D. The germline CDR1 and CDR2 sequences are MNHEY and SVGAGI. The CDR3 totals 16 residues. V was shortened by 6 bases and J by 0 bases, with 12 bases between the two germline ends.

This clonotype has a handful of counts. CDR3 nucleotide sequence: TGCGCCAGCAGCCAAGACGCCCGCAATTTCTATGGCTACACCTTC. Its protein is CASSQDARNFYGYTF. The V gene is TRBV4-3, the J gene TRBJ1-2; D ambiguous. Germline CDR1 is LGHNA and CDR2 is YSLEER. The CDR3 is made up of 15 amino acids. The ends were cut back, 0 bases at V and 4 bases at J, with 12 bases in the middle.

This sequence joins TRBV20-1 and TRBJ2-6; tentatively, D is TRBD2 (5 bases). The CDR3 is 13 amino acids. The V end was cut by 6 bases, the J end by 4 bases, with 10 bases between. Germline V lookup: CDR1 DFQATT, CDR2 SNEGSKA (reference sequence). In nucleotides, the CDR3 is TGCAGTGCCGCGGAGGAAGGGGCCAACGTCCTGACTTTC. Its protein is CSAAEEGANVLTF.

The sample holds one count of this clonotype. Relative to the germline gene, one junction end is altered; a read error may explain this. The chain is built from TRBV5-5 and TRBJ1-1; possibly TRBD1 for D (6 bases). Per germline, CDR1 SGHKS and CDR2 YYEKEE (reference sequence). The CDR3 is 13 residues long. Written as DNA, the CDR3 is TGTGCCAGCAGCTTGGTGGGGGACACTGAAGGTTTCTTT. This translates into CASSLVGDTEGFF.